The source of this T cell receptor beta chain is a study of identical twins. Germline V CDR1 and CDR2: LNHDA, SQIVND (reference sequence). V lost 4 bases and J 2 bases, leaving 11 bases between the germline ends. The CDR3 sequence is 14 residues long. This clonotype was counted between two and nine times. After template switching added a universal primer site, the resulting cDNA carried unique molecular identifiers. TCRdb passed the 5' RACE reads through MiXCR, listing each CDR3 protein once. The data hold a few hundred thousand distinct CDR3 sequences, with 8% to 9% observed a single time. These data were likewise used in another study, on yellow fever vaccine responses in identical twins.

The sample was memory (CD45RO+) T cells sorted from blood. The rearrangement uses TRBV19 and TRBJ1-2; tentative D call: TRBD1 (5 bases). This receptor was identified in a woman younger than 35 in good health. CDR3 loop: CASSSQGANYGYTF. CDR3 in DNA: TGTGCCAGTAGTAGCCAGGGAGCGAACTATGGCTACACCTTC.